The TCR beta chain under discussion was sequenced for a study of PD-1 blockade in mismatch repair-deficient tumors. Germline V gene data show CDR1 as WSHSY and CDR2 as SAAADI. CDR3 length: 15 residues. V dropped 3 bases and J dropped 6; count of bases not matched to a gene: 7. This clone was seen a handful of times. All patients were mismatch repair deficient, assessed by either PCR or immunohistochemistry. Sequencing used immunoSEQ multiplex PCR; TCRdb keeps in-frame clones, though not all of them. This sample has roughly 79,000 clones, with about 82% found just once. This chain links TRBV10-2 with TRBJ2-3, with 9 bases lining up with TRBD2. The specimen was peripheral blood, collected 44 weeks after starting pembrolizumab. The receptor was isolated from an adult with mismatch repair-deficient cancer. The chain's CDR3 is CASSELSGSKDTQYF. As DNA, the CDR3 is TGCGCCAGCAGTGAACTTAGCGGGAGTAAGGATACGCAGTATTTT.